These T cell receptor beta chains were read from a single sample in a study of OX40 agonist ivuxolimab in advanced cancers. Only in-frame clones appear in the TCRdb table, and some are missing; sequencing was by immunoSEQ multiplex PCR. Of 90,000 or so clones in the sample, around 90% are singletons; the top ten hold around 2.6%. The specimen comprised CD4+ or CD8+ T cells sorted from blood, sampled in a trial of the OX40 agonist ivuxolimab. These receptors were obtained from an adult with an advanced solid tumor such as melanoma, head and neck, liver or kidney cancer. Both conserved end residues are part of each CDR3. Each record gives: J gene, D gene, V gene, clone size, CDR3 DNA, CDR3 protein. The D gene is left open where the match is weak. The size of a clone is reported for some rows only, either as once, few or many, or as a class for expanded clones.

j_gene: TRBJ1-5
d_gene: TRBD1
v_gene: TRBV5-8
abundance: .
CDR3nt: TGTGCCAGCAGCTTGGTGGTGGGGACAGGGGCGAATCAGCCCCAGCATTTT
CDR3aa: CASSLVVGTGANQPQHF

j_gene: TRBJ2-7
d_gene: .
v_gene: TRBV5-1
abundance: once
CDR3nt: TGCGCCAGCAGCTCCACCGGGGTCGAGCAGTACTTC
CDR3aa: CASSSTGVEQYF

j_gene: TRBJ2-3
d_gene: .
v_gene: TRBV2
abundance: .
CDR3nt: TGTGCCAGCAGTCAGACTCCCGCGGGAGATACGCAGTATTTT
CDR3aa: CASSQTPAGDTQYF

j_gene: TRBJ2-5
d_gene: .
v_gene: TRBV11-3
abundance: .
CDR3nt: TGTGCCAGCAGCTCTGGACAGAAAGAGACCCAGTACTTC
CDR3aa: CASSSGQKETQYF

j_gene: TRBJ2-7
d_gene: TRBD1
v_gene: TRBV7-9
abundance: .
CDR3nt: TGTGCCAGCAGTTTACCCGGGACAGGGCTCTACGAGCAGTACTTC
CDR3aa: CASSLPGTGLYEQYF

j_gene: TRBJ2-7
d_gene: TRBD1
v_gene: TRBV28
abundance: .
CDR3nt: TGTGCCAGCAGGATTGGGACAGGGACAGGGTACGAGCAGTACTTC
CDR3aa: CASRIGTGTGYEQYF

j_gene: TRBJ1-2
d_gene: .
v_gene: TRBV28
abundance: few
CDR3nt: TGTGCCAGCGGGTACAGCTATGGCTACACCTTC
CDR3aa: CASGYSYGYTF

j_gene: TRBJ2-4
d_gene: TRBD1
v_gene: TRBV29-1
abundance: .
CDR3nt: TGCAGCGTAATGACAGGGCGCAAAAACATTCAGTACTTC
CDR3aa: CSVMTGRKNIQYF

j_gene: TRBJ1-3
d_gene: .
v_gene: TRBV2
abundance: .
CDR3nt: TGTGCCAGCAGGCAGGAACAGAGCTCTGGAAACACCATATATTTT
CDR3aa: CASRQEQSSGNTIYF

j_gene: TRBJ1-1
d_gene: .
v_gene: TRBV6-6
abundance: .
CDR3nt: TGTGCCAGCAGGCTTCCGGAGGGCGGCACTGAAGCTTTCTTT
CDR3aa: CASRLPEGGTEAFF

j_gene: TRBJ2-2
d_gene: .
v_gene: TRBV28
abundance: .
CDR3nt: TGTGCCAGCACGCACTCCCCCGGGGAGCTGTTTTTT
CDR3aa: CASTHSPGELFF

j_gene: TRBJ1-5
d_gene: .
v_gene: TRBV30
abundance: .
CDR3nt: TGTGCCTGGAGTGGGAGTAGCAATCAGCCCCAGCATTTT
CDR3aa: CAWSGSSNQPQHF

j_gene: TRBJ2-5
d_gene: .
v_gene: TRBV5-1
abundance: once
CDR3nt: TGCGCCAGCAGCTTGGGGCTCATCCTGGAGACCCAGTACTTC
CDR3aa: CASSLGLILETQYF

j_gene: TRBJ2-3
d_gene: TRBD2
v_gene: TRBV5-4
abundance: once
CDR3nt: TGTGCCAGCAGCTTGGGGACTAGCGGGAGCCCGTATACGCAGTATTTT
CDR3aa: CASSLGTSGSPYTQYF

j_gene: TRBJ2-7
d_gene: .
v_gene: TRBV6-5
abundance: .
CDR3nt: TGTGCCAGCAGTAGCCCTAACGGTGAGCAGTACTTC
CDR3aa: CASSSPNGEQYF

j_gene: TRBJ2-7
d_gene: TRBD1
v_gene: TRBV30
abundance: .
CDR3nt: TGTGCCTGGACCTCGGGACAGGGTTCCTACGAGCAGTACTTC
CDR3aa: CAWTSGQGSYEQYF

j_gene: TRBJ2-5
d_gene: .
v_gene: TRBV5-4
abundance: once
CDR3nt: TGTGCCAGCAGCTTCGGCGGGTCTAGGGAGACCCAGTACTTC
CDR3aa: CASSFGGSRETQYF

j_gene: TRBJ1-4
d_gene: .
v_gene: TRBV5-1
abundance: .
CDR3nt: TGCGCCAGCAGCTCGGCGATGGGAACTAATGAAAAACTGTTTTTT
CDR3aa: CASSSAMGTNEKLFF

j_gene: TRBJ2-7
d_gene: TRBD1
v_gene: TRBV5-1
abundance: .
CDR3nt: TGCGCCAGCAGCAGGACAGGGGGAGGGTACGAGCAGTACTTC
CDR3aa: CASSRTGGGYEQYF

j_gene: TRBJ2-2
d_gene: TRBD2
v_gene: TRBV15
abundance: once
CDR3nt: TGTGCCACCAGCAGATCGGGACTAGCGGGCACCGGGGAGCTGTTTTTT
CDR3aa: CATSRSGLAGTGELFF

j_gene: TRBJ2-7
d_gene: .
v_gene: TRBV10-3
abundance: .
CDR3nt: TGTGCCATCAGTGAGGGCTATAGGGAGCAGTACTTC
CDR3aa: CAISEGYREQYF

j_gene: TRBJ1-5
d_gene: .
v_gene: TRBV20-1
abundance: .
CDR3nt: TGCAGTGCTAGAGGGAATCAGCCCCAGCATTTT
CDR3aa: CSARGNQPQHF

j_gene: TRBJ2-2
d_gene: TRBD2
v_gene: TRBV30
abundance: .
CDR3nt: TGTGCCCGGACTAGCGGCCCGAACACCGGGGAGCTGTTTTTT
CDR3aa: CARTSGPNTGELFF

j_gene: TRBJ2-3
d_gene: .
v_gene: TRBV14
abundance: .
CDR3nt: TGTGCCAGCAGCCAAGCGGCGGAAACCCGCACAGATACGCAGTATTTT
CDR3aa: CASSQAAETRTDTQYF

j_gene: TRBJ2-1
d_gene: TRBD1
v_gene: TRBV27
abundance: once
CDR3nt: TGTGCCAGCAGGGGGACAGGGGGCACCAATGAGCAGTTCTTC
CDR3aa: CASRGTGGTNEQFF

j_gene: TRBJ1-1
d_gene: .
v_gene: TRBV28
abundance: .
CDR3nt: TGTGCCAGCAGCGGGGGCCAGAGGGACACTGAAGCTTTCTTT
CDR3aa: CASSGGQRDTEAFF

j_gene: TRBJ2-5
d_gene: .
v_gene: TRBV10-2
abundance: .
CDR3nt: TGCGCCAGCAGTGAAACGGGGGGCCCCCCAAGAGAGACCCAGTACTTC
CDR3aa: CASSETGGPPRETQYF

j_gene: TRBJ1-4
d_gene: TRBD1
v_gene: TRBV6-5
abundance: .
CDR3nt: TGTGCCAGCAGTAGAGACAGGGGTCATGAAAAACTGTTTTTT
CDR3aa: CASSRDRGHEKLFF

j_gene: TRBJ1-1
d_gene: .
v_gene: TRBV5-1
abundance: .
CDR3nt: TGCGCCAGCCAAATGACAGAGAACACTGAAGCTTTCTTT
CDR3aa: CASQMTENTEAFF

j_gene: TRBJ2-1
d_gene: TRBD1
v_gene: TRBV19
abundance: .
CDR3nt: TGTGCCAGTAGTTTCGGACAGGGGTCCAATGAGCAGTTCTTC
CDR3aa: CASSFGQGSNEQFF

j_gene: TRBJ2-7
d_gene: .
v_gene: TRBV7-9
abundance: .
CDR3nt: TGTGCCAGCAGCCTAGGAGGGGACGGCACCTACGAGCAGTACTTC
CDR3aa: CASSLGGDGTYEQYF

j_gene: TRBJ1-4
d_gene: .
v_gene: TRBV28
abundance: .
CDR3nt: TGTGCAATTATAGGAGGAGGGAATGAAAAACTGTTTTTT
CDR3aa: CAIIGGGNEKLFF

j_gene: TRBJ1-2
d_gene: TRBD1
v_gene: TRBV5-4
abundance: once
CDR3nt: TGTGCCAGCAGCTTCCAACAGGGGAGCTATGGCTACACCTTC
CDR3aa: CASSFQQGSYGYTF

j_gene: TRBJ2-2
d_gene: .
v_gene: TRBV6-1
abundance: few
CDR3nt: TGTGCCAGCAGCTTTCCCCGACGGGAGCTGTTTTTT
CDR3aa: CASSFPRRELFF

j_gene: TRBJ2-7
d_gene: .
v_gene: TRBV11-3
abundance: .
CDR3nt: TGTGCCAGCGGGGGGGGACCGGGACAAACCCCCTACGAGCAGTACTTC
CDR3aa: CASGGGPGQTPYEQYF

j_gene: TRBJ1-2
d_gene: .
v_gene: TRBV7-2
abundance: .
CDR3nt: TGTGCCAGCTTCGGGCAACAGAACTATGGCTACACCTTC
CDR3aa: CASFGQQNYGYTF

j_gene: TRBJ2-7
d_gene: .
v_gene: TRBV28
abundance: .
CDR3nt: TGTGCCAGCAAAATGTCAGGGGAGCCCCAGTACGAGCAGTACTTC
CDR3aa: CASKMSGEPQYEQYF

j_gene: TRBJ2-3
d_gene: TRBD2
v_gene: TRBV11-3
abundance: .
CDR3nt: TGTGCCAGCAGCTCCGGACTAGCCGTCACAGATACGCAGTATTTT
CDR3aa: CASSSGLAVTDTQYF

j_gene: TRBJ2-4
d_gene: .
v_gene: TRBV6-6
abundance: .
CDR3nt: TGTGCCAGCAGTTACTTGGGGGGTACTGGCAACATTCAGTACTTC
CDR3aa: CASSYLGGTGNIQYF

j_gene: TRBJ2-4
d_gene: TRBD2
v_gene: TRBV7-2
abundance: .
CDR3nt: TGTGCCAGCAGCTTAGGCACTAGCGGACTAGCCAAAAACATTCAGTACTTC
CDR3aa: CASSLGTSGLAKNIQYF

j_gene: TRBJ1-1
d_gene: TRBD1
v_gene: TRBV2
abundance: .
CDR3nt: TGTGCCAGCGCGGGACAGGGGGCCGGTGAAGCTTTCTTT
CDR3aa: CASAGQGAGEAFF

j_gene: TRBJ1-1
d_gene: TRBD1
v_gene: TRBV7-7
abundance: once
CDR3nt: TGTGCTAGCAGCATTGGACAGGGCACTGAAGCTTTCTTT
CDR3aa: CASSIGQGTEAFF

j_gene: TRBJ2-4
d_gene: .
v_gene: TRBV4-1
abundance: .
CDR3nt: TGCGCCAGCAGCCAAGATCCCGGGATCCTAGCCAAAAACATTCAGTACTTC
CDR3aa: CASSQDPGILAKNIQYF

j_gene: TRBJ2-7
d_gene: .
v_gene: TRBV7-2
abundance: .
CDR3nt: TGTGCCAGCACCACCGGACTCGACTACGAGCAGTACTTC
CDR3aa: CASTTGLDYEQYF

j_gene: TRBJ2-7
d_gene: TRBD1
v_gene: TRBV7-9
abundance: .
CDR3nt: TGTGCCAGCAGCTCCGGGCAGGGGGCCTACGAGCAGTACTTC
CDR3aa: CASSSGQGAYEQYF

j_gene: TRBJ2-1
d_gene: TRBD2
v_gene: TRBV4-3
abundance: .
CDR3nt: TGCGCCAGCAGCCCAGCGGGAGCGGGGTACAATGAGCAGTTCTTC
CDR3aa: CASSPAGAGYNEQFF

j_gene: TRBJ1-5
d_gene: .
v_gene: TRBV4-1
abundance: .
CDR3nt: TGCGCCAGCAGCCCCAAGATAGGAACGGATAATCAGCCCCAGCATTTT
CDR3aa: CASSPKIGTDNQPQHF

j_gene: TRBJ2-5
d_gene: TRBD2
v_gene: TRBV5-6
abundance: .
CDR3nt: TGTGCCAGCAGCTCCAGGACTAGCGGGAGAGGGGAGACCCAGTACTTC
CDR3aa: CASSSRTSGRGETQYF

j_gene: TRBJ1-1
d_gene: .
v_gene: TRBV19
abundance: .
CDR3nt: TGTGCCAGTTCGACAGCCTTGAACACTGAAGCTTTCTTT
CDR3aa: CASSTALNTEAFF

j_gene: TRBJ2-3
d_gene: .
v_gene: TRBV7-7
abundance: .
CDR3nt: TGTGCTAGCAGCTTAGAATTTGGAGATACGCAGTATTTT
CDR3aa: CASSLEFGDTQYF

j_gene: TRBJ2-2
d_gene: .
v_gene: TRBV10-3
abundance: .
CDR3nt: TGTGCCATCAGTGACCCGGGAAGGGCCGGCGGGGAGCTGTTTTTT
CDR3aa: CAISDPGRAGGELFF

j_gene: TRBJ2-7
d_gene: TRBD2
v_gene: TRBV5-1
abundance: .
CDR3nt: TGCGCCAGCAGCTTGGCCCCAGCGGGAGGGTACGAGCAGTACTTC
CDR3aa: CASSLAPAGGYEQYF

j_gene: TRBJ1-4
d_gene: .
v_gene: TRBV6-1
abundance: .
CDR3nt: TGTGCCAGCAGTGAAGGGGTAGCAACTAATGAAAAACTGTTTTTT
CDR3aa: CASSEGVATNEKLFF

j_gene: TRBJ2-7
d_gene: .
v_gene: TRBV10-3
abundance: once
CDR3nt: TGTGCCATCAGTGAGGCAAAGGACGAGCAGTACTTC
CDR3aa: CAISEAKDEQYF

j_gene: TRBJ2-7
d_gene: TRBD1
v_gene: TRBV6-5
abundance: .
CDR3nt: TGTGCCAGCAGTTACTCGGGACAGGGGGGTTACGAGCAGTACTTC
CDR3aa: CASSYSGQGGYEQYF

j_gene: TRBJ2-7
d_gene: TRBD1
v_gene: TRBV27
abundance: .
CDR3nt: TGTGCCAGCAGCCCGGGACAGGGAAGATGGGAGCAGTACTTC
CDR3aa: CASSPGQGRWEQYF

j_gene: TRBJ1-3
d_gene: .
v_gene: TRBV19
abundance: once
CDR3nt: TGTGCCAGTAAGTCCGACCCCTCTGGAAACACCATATATTTT
CDR3aa: CASKSDPSGNTIYF

j_gene: TRBJ1-5
d_gene: .
v_gene: TRBV19
abundance: .
CDR3nt: TGTGCCAGCAGCAGCGGAGGGGGGAATGAGCCCCAGCATTTT
CDR3aa: CASSSGGGNEPQHF

j_gene: TRBJ2-1
d_gene: .
v_gene: TRBV21-1
abundance: .
CDR3nt: TGTGCCAGCAGCGAACGGACGGAGGTCCGGAATGAGCAGTTCTTC
CDR3aa: CASSERTEVRNEQFF

j_gene: TRBJ2-7
d_gene: TRBD2
v_gene: TRBV27
abundance: .
CDR3nt: TGTGCCAGCAGTCGGGGGACTAGCCGGACCTACGAGCAGTACTTC
CDR3aa: CASSRGTSRTYEQYF